The T cell receptor beta chain described here comes from a study of cytomegalovirus exposure and HLA in healthy donors. Points from the study as a whole: Investigators reported about 160 TCR beta chains as tied to cytomegalovirus. Cytomegalovirus status was reportedly diagnosed by the classifier with high specificity and sensitivity.

A note on this clone: Its target is not known.

The data were produced by immunoSEQ multiplex PCR, yet TCRdb's version contains in-frame clones alone and is incomplete. The table lists approximately 160,000 clones, over 85% of them singletons. The donors were members of the roughly 120-subject validation cohort (separate from the approximately 650-subject first cohort). The germline gives CDR1 GTSNPN, CDR2 SVGIG (reference sequence). The CDR3 runs 13 residues. The TCR originated in a man aged 18 to 30 in good health and CMV-seropositive. The sequenced material came from PBMCs. The gene calls are TRBV30 and TRBJ1-2; D remains unclear. The CDR3 nucleotides are TGTGCTCGCGGTAACGAAGGTTACTATGGCTACACCTTC. Translated: CARGNEGYYGYTF.